Listed below are T cell receptor beta chains from one sample, sequenced in a study of identical twins. In TCRdb, the 5' RACE reads were re-called with MiXCR into one record per CDR3 protein. Of more than 200,000 distinct CDR3 sequences in the sample, less than 9.5% were seen once. Sequenced sample: memory (CD45RO+) T cells sorted from blood. The receptors originated from a woman under 30 in good health. The CDR3 runs from the conserved cysteine through the conserved F or W. Each record gives: J gene, clone size, D gene, V gene, CDR3 protein, CDR3 DNA. The D gene is left open where the match is weak. Only some rows state a clone size, as once, few, many or a class for expanded clones.

>TRBJ1-6|NA|NA|TRBV3-1
CASSQRGSSYNSPLHF
TGTGCCAGCAGCCAGCGCGGGAGCTCCTATAATTCACCCCTCCACTTT
>TRBJ1-2|NA|NA|TRBV6-1
CASSGMVGYTF
TGTGCCAGCAGTGGGATGGTTGGCTACACCTTC
>TRBJ2-1|few|TRBD2|TRBV12-3/TRBV12-4
CASSPSRLAGGRGRGQFF
TGTGCCAGCAGTCCCTCCCGCCTAGCGGGGGGGCGCGGGAGGGGGCAGTTCTTC
>TRBJ1-2|many|NA|TRBV3-1
CASRAHDPSNYGYTF
TGTGCCAGCAGGGCACATGACCCTTCTAACTATGGCTACACCTTC
>TRBJ2-1|NA|NA|TRBV5-1
CASIRGGTDNEQFF
TGCGCCAGCATAAGGGGCGGGACCGACAATGAGCAGTTCTTC
>TRBJ2-1|many|NA|TRBV6-5
CASSYSAVYNEQFF
TGTGCCAGCAGTTACTCTGCTGTCTACAATGAGCAGTTCTTC
>TRBJ1-4|NA|TRBD1|TRBV12-5
CASGLVQGKLFF
TGTGCTAGTGGTTTGGTACAGGGGAAACTGTTTTTT
>TRBJ2-1|few|TRBD2|TRBV4-3
CASSPIRTSGQYNEQFF
TGCGCCAGCAGCCCCATTCGGACTAGCGGGCAGTACAATGAGCAGTTCTTC
>TRBJ1-2|few|TRBD1|TRBV29-1
CSVLGQGDGYTF
TGCAGCGTTCTCGGACAGGGGGATGGCTACACCTTC
>TRBJ1-2|NA|TRBD1|TRBV7-2
CASSPNRGWHGYTF
TGTGCCAGCAGCCCAAACAGGGGGTGGCATGGCTACACCTTC
>TRBJ2-5|many|NA|TRBV5-1
CASSNPQGRKTQYF
TGCGCCAGCAGCAACCCGCAGGGGAGGAAAACCCAGTACTTC
>TRBJ2-5|few|NA|TRBV14
CASSRYKGMAETQYF
TGTGCCAGCAGCCGCTACAAGGGGATGGCGGAGACCCAGTACTTC
>TRBJ2-7|few|TRBD1|TRBV6-2/TRBV6-3
CASRDRVEQYF
TGTGCCAGCCGGGACAGAGTCGAGCAGTACTTC
>TRBJ1-4|few|NA|TRBV7-9
CASSLSGGVNEKLFF
TGTGCCAGCAGCTTGTCTGGAGGGGTTAATGAAAAACTGTTTTTT
>TRBJ2-1|few|NA|TRBV20-1
CSASRVGSSSNEQFF
TGCAGTGCTAGCAGGGTCGGGTCCTCGAGCAATGAGCAGTTCTTC
>TRBJ2-3|few|NA|TRBV6-5
CASSYTGTDVGTQYF
TGTGCCAGCAGTTATACCGGGACGGACGTGGGGACGCAGTATTTT
>TRBJ2-7|many|NA|TRBV29-1
CSVLPPGTDNNEQYF
TGCAGCGTCCTCCCCCCCGGGACGGACAATAACGAGCAGTACTTC
>TRBJ1-1|once|NA|TRBV30
CAWRGNTEAFF
TGTGCCTGGAGGGGAAACACTGAAGCTTTCTTT
>TRBJ2-1|NA|NA|TRBV20-1
CSARGAGGEQFF
TGCAGTGCTAGAGGGGCAGGCGGTGAGCAGTTCTTC
>TRBJ2-5|many|NA|TRBV20-1
CSARWGQETQYF
TGCAGTGCCAGATGGGGGCAAGAGACCCAGTACTTC
>TRBJ2-5|many|NA|TRBV4-3
CASSPDWGETQYF
TGCGCCAGCAGCCCCGACTGGGGGGAGACCCAGTACTTC
>TRBJ2-3|many|NA|TRBV7-2
CASSSMLKATDTQYF
TGTGCCAGCAGCTCGATGTTGAAGGCCACAGATACGCAGTATTTT
>TRBJ2-1|NA|TRBD2|TRBV30
CAGVGTSGNNEQFF
TGTGCGGGGGTAGGGACTAGCGGAAACAATGAGCAGTTCTTC
>TRBJ2-3|NA|NA|TRBV2
CASRGGRNTQYF
TGTGCCAGCAGAGGGGGGAGGAATACGCAGTATTTT
>TRBJ2-1|few|NA|TRBV5-1
CASSLTGDSYNEQFF
TGCGCCAGCAGCTTGACAGGCGACTCCTACAATGAGCAGTTCTTC
>TRBJ1-3|NA|NA|TRBV3-1
CASSQGLIGASGNTIYF
TGTGCCAGCAGCCAAGGGCTAATAGGGGCGTCGGGAAACACCATATATTTT
>TRBJ2-7|few|NA|TRBV6-2/TRBV6-3
CASSFRGTGPYEQYF
TGTGCCAGCAGTTTCAGGGGAACAGGGCCCTACGAGCAGTACTTC
>TRBJ1-2|NA|NA|TRBV4-1
CASSQDKVGGYTF
TGCGCCAGCAGCCAAGATAAGGTCGGTGGCTACACCTTC
>TRBJ1-2|few|NA|TRBV5-6
CASSFGQDYGYTF
TGTGCCAGCAGCTTTGGGCAAGACTATGGCTACACCTTC
>TRBJ1-2|NA|NA|TRBV20-1
CSADRRSYGYTF
TGCAGTGCTGACAGGCGCTCCTATGGCTACACCTTC
>TRBJ2-1|NA|NA|TRBV28
CASSLKGLGEQFF
TGTGCCAGCAGTTTAAAGGGGCTGGGTGAGCAGTTCTTC
>TRBJ1-6|few|NA|TRBV5-1
CASSQGTSSYNSPLHF
TGCGCCAGCAGTCAGGGTACTAGCTCCTATAATTCACCCCTCCACTTT
>TRBJ1-1|few|NA|TRBV7-9
CASSLVGESSTEAFF
TGTGCCAGCAGCTTAGTAGGGGAGAGTAGTACTGAAGCTTTCTTT